The T cell receptor beta chain described here comes from a study of blood T cell repertoires in COVID-19. V was clipped by 3 bases and J by 4 bases, with 6 bases between them. The V gene's germline CDR1 is KGHSH and CDR2 LQKENI. This CDR3 has 13 amino acids. As originally analysed: Amplification of reference gene primers provided the estimated nucleated cell counts. TCRdb's copy holds only in-frame clones and misses some; the assay was immunoSEQ multiplex PCR. V and J calls and clone size come straight from that table; D and trimming were deduced from the DNA. The repertoire holds over 75,000 clones, with around 85% as singletons.

The sequence was obtained from a man in his 70s with acute or convalescent COVID-19. The chain is built from TRBV18 and TRBJ2-2, with a possible D match to TRBD1 (6 bases). The sample comprised peripheral blood. As DNA, the CDR3 is TGTGCCAGCTCACCGGGGGCCACCGGGGAGCTGTTTTTT. Translation gives CASSPGATGELFF.